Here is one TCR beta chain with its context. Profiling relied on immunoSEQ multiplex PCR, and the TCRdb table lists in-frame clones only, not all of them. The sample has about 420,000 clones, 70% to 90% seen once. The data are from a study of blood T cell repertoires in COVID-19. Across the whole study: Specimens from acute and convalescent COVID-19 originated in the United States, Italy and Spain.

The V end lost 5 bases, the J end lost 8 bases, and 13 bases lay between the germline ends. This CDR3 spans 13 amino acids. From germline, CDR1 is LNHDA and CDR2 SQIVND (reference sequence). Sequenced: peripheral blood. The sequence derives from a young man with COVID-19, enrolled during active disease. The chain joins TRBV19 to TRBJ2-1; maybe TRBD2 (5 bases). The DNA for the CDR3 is TGTGCCAGTAGTGGGCGGGTCTTGGATGAGCAGTTCTTC. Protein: CASSGRVLDEQFF.